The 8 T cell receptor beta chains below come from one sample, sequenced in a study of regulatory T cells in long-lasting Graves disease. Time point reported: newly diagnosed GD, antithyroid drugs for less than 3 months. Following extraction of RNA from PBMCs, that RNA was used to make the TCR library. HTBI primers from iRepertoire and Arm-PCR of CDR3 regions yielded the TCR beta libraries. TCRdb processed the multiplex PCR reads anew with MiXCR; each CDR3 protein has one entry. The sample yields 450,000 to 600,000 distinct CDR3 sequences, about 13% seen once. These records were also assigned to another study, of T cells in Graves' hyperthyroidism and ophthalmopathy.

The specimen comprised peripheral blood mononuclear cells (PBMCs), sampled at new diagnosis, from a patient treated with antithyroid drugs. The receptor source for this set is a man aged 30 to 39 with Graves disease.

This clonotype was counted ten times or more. The CDR3 reads CASSLTGPDTQYF. In nucleotides, the CDR3 is TGTGCCAGCAGCTTGACCGGACCAGATACGCAGTATTTT. The gene calls are TRBV5-6 and TRBJ2-3; no firm D call. CDR1 is SGHDT, CDR2 YYEEEE, per germline. Trimming removed 1 base from V and 4 bases from J, with 7 bases in between. The CDR3 totals 13 residues.

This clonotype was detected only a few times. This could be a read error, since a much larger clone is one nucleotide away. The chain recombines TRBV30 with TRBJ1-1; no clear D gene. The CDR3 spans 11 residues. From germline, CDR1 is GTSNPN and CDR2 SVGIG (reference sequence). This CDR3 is CAWMSVLEALF. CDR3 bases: TGTGCCTGGATGTCGGTCTTGGAAGCTCTCTTT.

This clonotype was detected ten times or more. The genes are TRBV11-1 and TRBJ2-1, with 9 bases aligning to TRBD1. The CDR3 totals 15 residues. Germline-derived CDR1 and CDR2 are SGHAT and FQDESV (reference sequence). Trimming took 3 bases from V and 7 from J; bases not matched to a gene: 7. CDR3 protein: CASSLGTGPSNEQFF. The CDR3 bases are TGTGCCAGCAGCTTGGGGACAGGGCCTTCTAATGAGCAGTTCTTC.

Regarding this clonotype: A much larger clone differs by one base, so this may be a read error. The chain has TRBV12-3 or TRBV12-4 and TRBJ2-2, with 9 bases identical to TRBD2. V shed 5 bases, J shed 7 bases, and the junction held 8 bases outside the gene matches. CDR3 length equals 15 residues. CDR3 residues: CASSLSGSGGGELFF. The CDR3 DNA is TGTGCCAGCAGTCTTAGCGGGAGTGGAGGCGGGGAGCTGTTTTTT.

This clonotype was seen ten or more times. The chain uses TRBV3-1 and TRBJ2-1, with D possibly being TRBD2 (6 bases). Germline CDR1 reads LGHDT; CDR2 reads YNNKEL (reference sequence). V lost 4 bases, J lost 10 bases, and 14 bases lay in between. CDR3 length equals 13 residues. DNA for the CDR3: TGTGCCAGCAGCCGCCAGAGCCGGGGGGAGCAGTTCTTC. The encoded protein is CASSRQSRGEQFF.

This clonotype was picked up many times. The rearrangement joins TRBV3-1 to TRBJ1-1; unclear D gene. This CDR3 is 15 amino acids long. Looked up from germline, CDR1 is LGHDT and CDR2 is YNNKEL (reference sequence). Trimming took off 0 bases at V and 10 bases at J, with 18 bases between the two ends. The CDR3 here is CASSQDLQAHKRAFF. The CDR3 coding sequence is TGTGCCAGCAGCCAAGATCTCCAGGCTCACAAAAGAGCTTTCTTT. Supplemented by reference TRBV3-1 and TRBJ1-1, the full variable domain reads DTAVSQTPKYLVTQMGNDKSIKCEQNLGHDTMYWYKQDSKKFLKIMFSYNNKELIINETVPNRFSPKSPDKAHLNLHINSLELGDSAVYFCASSQDLQAHKRAFFGQGTRLTVV.

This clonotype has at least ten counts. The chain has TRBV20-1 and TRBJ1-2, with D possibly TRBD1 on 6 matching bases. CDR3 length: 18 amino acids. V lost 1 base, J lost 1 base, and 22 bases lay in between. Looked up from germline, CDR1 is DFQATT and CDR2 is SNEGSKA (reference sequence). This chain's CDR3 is CSARVRHRASGNNYGYTF. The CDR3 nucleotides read TGCAGTGCTAGAGTCCGGCACAGGGCATCAGGAAATAACTATGGCTACACCTTC.

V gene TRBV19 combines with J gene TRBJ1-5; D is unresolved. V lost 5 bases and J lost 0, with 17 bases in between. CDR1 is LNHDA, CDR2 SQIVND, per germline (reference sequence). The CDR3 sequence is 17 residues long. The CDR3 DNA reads TGTGCCAGTAGTGCTTCCTCCGCGCGGTATAGCAATCAGCCCCAGCATTTT. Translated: CASSASSARYSNQPQHF.